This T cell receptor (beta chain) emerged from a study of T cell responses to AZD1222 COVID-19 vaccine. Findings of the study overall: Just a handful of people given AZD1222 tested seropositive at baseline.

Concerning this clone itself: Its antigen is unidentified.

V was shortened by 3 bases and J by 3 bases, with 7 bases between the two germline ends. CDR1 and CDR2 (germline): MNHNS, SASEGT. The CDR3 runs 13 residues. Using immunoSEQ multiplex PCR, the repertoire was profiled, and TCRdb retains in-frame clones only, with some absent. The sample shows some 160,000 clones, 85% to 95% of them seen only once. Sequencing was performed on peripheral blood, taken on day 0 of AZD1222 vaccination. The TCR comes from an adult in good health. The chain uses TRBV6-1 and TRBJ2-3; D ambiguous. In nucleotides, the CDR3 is TGTGCCAGCAGTGAGTTGGGGACAGATACGCAGTATTTT. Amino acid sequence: CASSELGTDTQYF.